The present T cell receptor (beta chain) was sequenced within a study of blood T cell repertoires in COVID-19. Study-level information: Acute and convalescent COVID-19 samples came from the United States, Italy and Spain. The cDNA or gDNA used as material had been derived from T cells, B-cell-depleted T cells, or PBMCs.

Under the authors' procedure: Reference gene primers were amplified, and this amplification served to estimate nucleated cell counts. TCRdb's copy holds only in-frame clones and misses some; the assay was immunoSEQ multiplex PCR. D and trimming were read from the DNA, whereas the V and J calls and clone size are those reported in that table. The sample lists 150,000 to 200,000 clones, 65% to 85% occurring once. V was shortened by 4 bases and J by 0 bases, with 11 bases between the two germline ends. Germline CDR1 reads SGHDT; CDR2 reads YYEEEE. CDR3 size: 15 residues. Specimen: peripheral blood. V gene TRBV5-6 combines with J gene TRBJ1-3; possible D gene TRBD1, 5 bases. The TCR originated in a man aged 60-69 years with active or convalescent COVID-19. CDR3 protein: CASSGTFVSGNTIYF. CDR3 sequence (DNA): TGTGCCAGCAGCGGGACTTTTGTCTCTGGAAACACCATATATTTT.